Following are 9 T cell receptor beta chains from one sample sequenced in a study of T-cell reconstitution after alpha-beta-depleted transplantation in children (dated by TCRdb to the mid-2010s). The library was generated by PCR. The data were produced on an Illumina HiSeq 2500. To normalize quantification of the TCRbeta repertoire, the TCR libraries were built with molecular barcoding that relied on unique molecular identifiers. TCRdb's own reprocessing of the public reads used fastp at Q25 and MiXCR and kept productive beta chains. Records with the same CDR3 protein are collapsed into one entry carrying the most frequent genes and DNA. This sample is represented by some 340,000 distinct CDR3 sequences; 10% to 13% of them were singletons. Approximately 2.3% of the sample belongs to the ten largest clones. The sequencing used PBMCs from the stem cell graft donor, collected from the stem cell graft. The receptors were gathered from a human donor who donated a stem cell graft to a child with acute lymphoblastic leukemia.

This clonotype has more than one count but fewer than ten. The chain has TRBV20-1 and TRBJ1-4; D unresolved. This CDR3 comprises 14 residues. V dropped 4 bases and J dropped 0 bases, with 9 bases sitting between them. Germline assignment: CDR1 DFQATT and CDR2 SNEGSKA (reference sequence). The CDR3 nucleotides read TGCAGTGCTACCCGACGCTCAACTAATGAAAAACTGTTTTTT. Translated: CSATRRSTNEKLFF.

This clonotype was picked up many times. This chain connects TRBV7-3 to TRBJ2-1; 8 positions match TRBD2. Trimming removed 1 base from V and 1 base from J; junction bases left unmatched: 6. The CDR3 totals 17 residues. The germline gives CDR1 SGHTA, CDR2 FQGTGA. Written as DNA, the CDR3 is TGTGCCAGCAGCTTAAGTACGGGAGGGCCGTCCTACAATGAGCAGTTCTTC. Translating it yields CASSLSTGGPSYNEQFF.

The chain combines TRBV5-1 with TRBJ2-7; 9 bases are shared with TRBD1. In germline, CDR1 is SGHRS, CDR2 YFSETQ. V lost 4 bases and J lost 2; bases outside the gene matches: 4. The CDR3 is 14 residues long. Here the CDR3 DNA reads TGCGCCAGCAGCGGACAGGGGTTTACCTACGAGCAGTACTTC. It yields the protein CASSGQGFTYEQYF.

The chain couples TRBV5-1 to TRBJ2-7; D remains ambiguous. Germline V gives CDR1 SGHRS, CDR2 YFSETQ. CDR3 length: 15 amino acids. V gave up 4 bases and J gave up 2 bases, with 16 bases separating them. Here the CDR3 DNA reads TGCGCCAGCAGCCCGGACGGGTTAGGGCCCTACGAGCAGTACTTC. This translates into CASSPDGLGPYEQYF.

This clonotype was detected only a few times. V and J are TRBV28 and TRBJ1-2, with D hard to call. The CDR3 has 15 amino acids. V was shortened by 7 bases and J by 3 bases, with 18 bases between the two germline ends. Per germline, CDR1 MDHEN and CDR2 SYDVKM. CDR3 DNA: TGTGCCAGCACCACCGGCGGGCGGATATACTATGGCTACACCTTC. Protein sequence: CASTTGGRIYYGYTF.

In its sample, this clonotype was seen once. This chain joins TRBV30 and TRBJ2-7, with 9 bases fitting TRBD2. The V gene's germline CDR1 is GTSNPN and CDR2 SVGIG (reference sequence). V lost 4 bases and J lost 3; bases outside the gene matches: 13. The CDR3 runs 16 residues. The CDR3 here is CAWTSREIAGDYEQYF. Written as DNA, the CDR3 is TGTGCCTGGACGTCGAGGGAAATAGCGGGAGACTACGAGCAGTACTTC.

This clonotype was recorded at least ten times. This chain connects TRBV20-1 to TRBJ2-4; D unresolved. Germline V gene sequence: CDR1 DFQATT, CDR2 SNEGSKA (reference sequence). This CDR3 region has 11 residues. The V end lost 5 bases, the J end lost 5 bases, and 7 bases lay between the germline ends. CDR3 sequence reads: CSAGRENIQYF. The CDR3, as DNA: TGCAGTGCTGGACGGGAAAACATTCAGTACTTC.

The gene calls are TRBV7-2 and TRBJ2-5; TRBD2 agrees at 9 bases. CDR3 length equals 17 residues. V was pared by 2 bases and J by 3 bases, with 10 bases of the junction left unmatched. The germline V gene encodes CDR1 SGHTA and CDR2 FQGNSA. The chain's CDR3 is CASSLRPRVAGEETQYF. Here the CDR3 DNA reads TGTGCCAGCAGCTTAAGGCCCCGGGTAGCGGGAGAAGAGACCCAGTACTTC.

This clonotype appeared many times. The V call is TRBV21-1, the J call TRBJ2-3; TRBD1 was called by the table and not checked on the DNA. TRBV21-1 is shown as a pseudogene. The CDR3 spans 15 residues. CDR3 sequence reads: CASSKAGRDGDTQYF. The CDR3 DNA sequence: TGTGCCAGCAGCAAAGCAGGCAGGGACGGGGATACGCAGTATTTT.